These T cell receptor beta chains were read from a single sample in a study of cytomegalovirus exposure and HLA in healthy donors. Sequencing was performed with immunoSEQ multiplex PCR; in TCRdb, only in-frame clones are kept and a portion is missing. The data hold about 130,000 clones, with roughly a tenth observed a single time. Sequenced sample: PBMCs. The receptors were sampled from a woman younger than 35 in good health and CMV-seropositive. Each CDR3 is given with its conserved first and last residue. D genes are given only for firm matches. The listing skips clone size in some rows; elsewhere it reads once, few, many or a size class.

D gene	clone size	J gene	V gene	CDR3 protein	CDR3 DNA
.	.	TRBJ1-1	TRBV30	CAWSAGEPNRAFF	TGTGCCTGGAGCGCCGGGGAGCCCAACAGAGCTTTCTTT
TRBD2	few	TRBJ2-7	TRBV5-1	CASSPGGASPSYEQYF	TGCGCCAGCAGCCCGGGGGGGGCGAGCCCGTCCTACGAGCAGTACTTC
TRBD1	.	TRBJ1-4	TRBV19	CASSRPGQGARSTNEKLFF	TGTGCCAGTAGTAGACCGGGACAGGGGGCGCGGAGTACTAATGAAAAACTGTTTTTT
.	few	TRBJ2-5	TRBV6-1	CASSERQLYQETQYF	TGTGCCAGCAGCGAAAGACAGTTATACCAAGAGACCCAGTACTTC
TRBD2	.	TRBJ2-2	TRBV7-9	CASSGSPNTGELFF	TGTGCCAGTAGCGGGAGCCCGAACACCGGGGAGCTGTTTTTT
.	few	TRBJ2-1	TRBV27	CASSPGQLFSYNEQFF	TGTGCCAGCAGTCCAGGACAGTTATTTTCCTACAATGAGCAGTTCTTC
.	few	TRBJ1-1	TRBV19	CASSVVGAGLTEAFF	TGTGCCAGTAGTGTCGTAGGGGCGGGACTCACTGAAGCTTTCTTT
.	few	TRBJ1-5	TRBV7-6	CASSLVAGEVTQPQHF	TGTGCCAGCAGCTTAGTCGCTGGGGAGGTGACTCAGCCCCAGCATTTT
.	.	TRBJ1-5	TRBV2	CASSIGQLNQPQHF	TGTGCCAGCAGTATCGGACAGTTGAATCAGCCCCAGCATTTT
TRBD2	.	TRBJ2-5	TRBV5-1	CASSWDLSGIKETQYF	TGCGCCAGCAGCTGGGACCTCAGCGGGATTAAAGAGACCCAGTACTTC